The clone carrying this TCR beta chain came up a few times. Its specificity is not known. The TCR alpha and TCR beta cDNA libraries, bearing sample barcodes and UMIs, were generated by 5'RACE using constant-segment primers. TCRdb recomputed calls from the 5' RACE reads with MiXCR, one row per CDR3 protein. The sample lists approximately 400,000 distinct CDR3 sequences; more than 15% were seen once. This record belongs to a study of T-cell memory formation after mild COVID-19. Overall study findings and caveats: Shrinking CD4+ clones were chiefly CM and EM; CD8+ ones were chiefly EMRA. The pre-infection memory compartment contained some responding clones, suggesting cross-reactive memory joined. Contracting clones from day 15 to 85 had balanced CD4/CD8; later expanders favoured CD4+.

The germline CDR1 and CDR2 sequences are LNHNV and YYDKDF (reference sequence). The CDR3 spans 14 residues. Between the trimmed V and J ends, which lost 5 bases and 2 bases, there was a span of 9 bases. The V and J genes are TRBV15 and TRBJ2-2; TRBD1 might be the D (5 bases). What was sequenced was PBMCs or a T cell subset sorted from them (not recorded which). The source of this sequence is a man younger than 30 who had mild COVID-19 (a few samples of this study predate the infection). Cell type and time point are not known. The CDR3 spells CATSDDSNTGELFF. In DNA, the CDR3 is TGTGCCACCAGCGATGACAGCAACACCGGGGAGCTGTTTTTT.